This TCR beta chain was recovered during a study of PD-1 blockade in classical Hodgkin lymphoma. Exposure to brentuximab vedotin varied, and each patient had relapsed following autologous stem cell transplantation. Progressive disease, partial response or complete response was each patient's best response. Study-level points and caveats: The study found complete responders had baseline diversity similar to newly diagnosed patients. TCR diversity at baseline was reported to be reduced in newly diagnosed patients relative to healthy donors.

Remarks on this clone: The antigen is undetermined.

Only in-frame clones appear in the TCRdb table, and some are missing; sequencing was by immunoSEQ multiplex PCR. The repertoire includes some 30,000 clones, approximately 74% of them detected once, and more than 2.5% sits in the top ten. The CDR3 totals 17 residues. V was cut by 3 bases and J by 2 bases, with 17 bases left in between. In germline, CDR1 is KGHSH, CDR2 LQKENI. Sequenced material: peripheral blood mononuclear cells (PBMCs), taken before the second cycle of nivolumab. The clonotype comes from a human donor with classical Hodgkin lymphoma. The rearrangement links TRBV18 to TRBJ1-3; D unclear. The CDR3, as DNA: TGTGCCAGCTCACCCTCGGCAGCCCCACGGCCTGGAAACACCATATATTTT. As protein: CASSPSAAPRPGNTIYF.